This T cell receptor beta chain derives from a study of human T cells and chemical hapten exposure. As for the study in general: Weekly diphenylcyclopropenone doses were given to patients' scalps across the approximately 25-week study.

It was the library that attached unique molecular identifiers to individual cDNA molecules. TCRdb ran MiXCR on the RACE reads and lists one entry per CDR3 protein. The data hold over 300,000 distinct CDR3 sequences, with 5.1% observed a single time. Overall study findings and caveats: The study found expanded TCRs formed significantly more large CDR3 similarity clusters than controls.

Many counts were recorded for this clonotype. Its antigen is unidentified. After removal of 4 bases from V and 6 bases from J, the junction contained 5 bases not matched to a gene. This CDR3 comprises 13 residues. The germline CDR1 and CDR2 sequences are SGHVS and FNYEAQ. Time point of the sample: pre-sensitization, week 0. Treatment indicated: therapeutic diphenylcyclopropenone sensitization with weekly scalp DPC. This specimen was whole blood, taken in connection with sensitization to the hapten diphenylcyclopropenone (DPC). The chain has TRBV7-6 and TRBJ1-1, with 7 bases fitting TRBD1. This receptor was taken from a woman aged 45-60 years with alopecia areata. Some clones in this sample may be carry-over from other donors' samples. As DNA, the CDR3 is TGTGCCAGCAGCTCAGGGGGGACAGCTGAAGCTTTCTTT. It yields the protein CASSSGGTAEAFF.